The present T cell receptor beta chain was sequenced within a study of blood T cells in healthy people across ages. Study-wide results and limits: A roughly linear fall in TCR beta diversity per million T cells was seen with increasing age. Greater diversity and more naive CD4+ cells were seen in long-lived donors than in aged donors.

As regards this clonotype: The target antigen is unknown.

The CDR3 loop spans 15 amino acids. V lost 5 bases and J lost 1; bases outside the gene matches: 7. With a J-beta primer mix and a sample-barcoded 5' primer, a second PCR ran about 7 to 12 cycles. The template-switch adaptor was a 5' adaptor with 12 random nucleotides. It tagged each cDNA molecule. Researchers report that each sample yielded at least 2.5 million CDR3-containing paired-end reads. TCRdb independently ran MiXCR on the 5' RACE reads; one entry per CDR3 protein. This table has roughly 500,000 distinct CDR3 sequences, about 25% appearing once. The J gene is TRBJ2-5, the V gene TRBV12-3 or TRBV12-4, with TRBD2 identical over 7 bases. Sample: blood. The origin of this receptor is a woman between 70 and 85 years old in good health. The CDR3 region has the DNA TGTGCCAGCAGTCTATATGGGGGGGGCCAAGAGACCCAGTACTTC. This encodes CASSLYGGGQETQYF.